A single sample is the source of the 14 T cell receptor beta chains below, sequenced in a study of cytomegalovirus exposure and HLA in healthy donors. PCR amplification relied on 60 Vbeta primers (plus 13 Jbeta primers). The data were produced by immunoSEQ multiplex PCR, yet TCRdb's version contains in-frame clones alone and is incomplete. The sample lists around 190,000 clones, roughly 9.4% occurring once. The sequenced sample was PBMCs. The receptors were gathered from a woman in her twenties or thirties in good health and CMV-seropositive.

This clone has a handful of counts. This rearrangement joins TRBV4-1 to TRBJ2-7; D may be TRBD2 (6 bases). Germline CDR1 reads MGHRA; CDR2 reads YSYEKL. Trimming cost V 2 bases and J 6 bases, with 8 bases left between them. The CDR3 runs to 12 residues. The CDR3 loop is CASSQRGGEQYF. In DNA form, the CDR3 reads TGCGCCAGCAGCCAACGGGGAGGCGAGCAGTACTTC.

The chain has TRBV14 and TRBJ1-1; TRBD1 matches 7 bases. V gave up 6 bases and J gave up 1 base; unmatched junction bases: 11. The CDR3 is 16 residues long. The germline CDR1 and CDR2 sequences are SGHDN and FVKESK. CDR3 sequence: CASRGGIRGPNTEAFF. DNA of the CDR3: TGTGCCAGCAGGGGGGGAATTAGGGGGCCGAACACTGAAGCTTTCTTT.

This chain connects TRBV29-1 to TRBJ1-2; TRBD1 might be the D (6 bases). Trimming left V 7 bases short and J 7 bases short, with 19 bases between. Germline V CDR1 and CDR2: SQVTM, ANQGSEA. CDR3 length: 13 amino acids. The CDR3 sequence: CSAPTTGSGGYTF. The CDR3 DNA is TGCAGCGCACCTACTACAGGGTCTGGTGGCTACACCTTC.

The chain combines TRBV18 with TRBJ2-7; 7 bases fit TRBD1. The V segment lost 2 bases and the J segment 3 bases; nucleotides outside the gene matches: 1. The CDR3 spans 13 residues. Germline CDR1 KGHSH, CDR2 LQKENI. CDR3 residues: CASSPRGHYEQYF. Here the CDR3 DNA reads TGTGCCAGCTCACCAAGGGGGCACTACGAGCAGTACTTC.

This clone was seen a few times. The chain carries TRBV2 and TRBJ2-2; a possible D gene is TRBD2 (6 bases). Trimming removed 6 bases at V and 3 bases at J, with 14 bases between. The germline V gene has CDR1 SNHLY and CDR2 FYNNEI. The CDR3 runs to 15 residues. The CDR3 sequence is CASSRRGRDTGELFF. CDR3 coding DNA: TGTGCCAGCAGCCGGCGGGGAAGGGACACCGGGGAGCTGTTTTTT.

This chain connects TRBV5-1 to TRBJ2-5; TRBD2 is a possible D gene (5 bases). The CDR3 has 14 residues. V lost 1 base and J lost 2, with 9 bases in between. CDR1 and CDR2 (germline): SGHRS, YFSETQ. CDR3 sequence reads: CASSLTPGQETQYF. The CDR3 bases are TGCGCCAGCAGCTTGACTCCGGGACAAGAGACCCAGTACTTC.

The genes are TRBV6-1 and TRBJ2-7; D possibly corresponds to TRBD1 (6 bases). CDR1 is MNHNS and CDR2 is SASEGT in the germline V gene. This CDR3 spans 12 amino acids. Between the trimmed V and J ends, which lost 6 bases and 3 bases, there was a span of 9 bases. CDR3 DNA sequence: TGTGCCAGCAGGGGGGCCCTCTACGAGCAGTACTTC. Amino acids: CASRGALYEQYF.

V and J are TRBV13 and TRBJ1-5; perhaps TRBD1 as D (5 bases). The CDR3 length is 15 residues. From germline, CDR1 is PRHDT and CDR2 FYEKMQ (reference sequence). V lost 1 base and J lost 4, with 11 bases in between. This chain's CDR3 is CASSLELRGNQPQHF. CDR3 sequence (DNA): TGTGCCAGCAGCTTAGAACTACGGGGGAATCAGCCCCAGCATTTT.

This chain joins TRBV7-6 and TRBJ2-1; 8 positions match TRBD1. The CDR3 consists of 14 residues. Germline lookup yields CDR1 SGHVS and CDR2 FNYEAQ. J was trimmed by 9 bases and V by 1 base; bases with no gene match: 5. The CDR3 reads CASSLGVQGGEQFF. DNA for the CDR3: TGTGCCAGCAGCTTAGGTGTACAGGGGGGTGAGCAGTTCTTC.

V and J are TRBV11-2 and TRBJ2-1; 11 nucleotides agree with TRBD2. J gave up 7 bases and V 4 bases, and 9 bases lay outside the gene matches. CDR3 length equals 16 residues. Germline V CDR1 and CDR2: SGHAT, FQNNGV. CDR3 DNA sequence: TGTGCCAGCAGCTACCGGACTAGCGGGTGGGGGAATGAGCAGTTCTTC. Translated, it gives CASSYRTSGWGNEQFF. The full variable domain, in which reference TRBV11-2 and TRBJ2-1 provide the parts outside the CDR3, is EAGVAQSPRYKIIEKRQSVAFWCNPISGHATLYWYQQILGQGPKLLIQFQNNGVVDDSQLPKDRFSAERLKGVDSTLKIQPAKLEDSAVYLCASSYRTSGWGNEQFFGPGTRLTVL.

The table lists this clone with a few counts. The V call is TRBV15, the J call TRBJ1-1; 12 bases match TRBD1. The germline V gene has CDR1 LNHNV and CDR2 YYDKDF (reference sequence). Trimming removed 1 base from V and 3 bases from J; junction bases left unmatched: 3. This CDR3 contains 16 residues. The CDR3 DNA follows: TGTGCCACCAGCAGAGGGGGGACAGGGGGCCACACTGAAGCTTTCTTT. The encoded protein is CATSRGGTGGHTEAFF.

This clone was observed at least ten times. The chain joins TRBV10-2 to TRBJ2-1; 12 positions match TRBD2. V gave up 6 bases and J gave up 6 bases; unmatched junction bases: 9. CDR3 size: 16 residues. Germline V gives CDR1 WSHSY, CDR2 SAAADI. This chain's CDR3 is CASRQWGTSGFNEQFF. Here the CDR3 DNA reads TGCGCCAGCAGGCAATGGGGGACTAGCGGGTTCAATGAGCAGTTCTTC.

The J gene is TRBJ1-2, the V gene TRBV6-5, with TRBD1 as a possible D gene (6 bases). Germline CDR1 and CDR2: MNHEY and SVGAGI. V gave up 4 bases and J gave up 4 bases, with 16 bases separating them. The CDR3 spans 15 residues. In DNA, the CDR3 is TGTGCCAGCAGTTCCATAACAGGGAGTCCCTATGGCTACACCTTC. Encoded protein: CASSSITGSPYGYTF.

The chain links TRBV4-1 to TRBJ2-5, with 8 bases fitting TRBD1. From germline, CDR1 is MGHRA and CDR2 YSYEKL. The CDR3 runs to 15 residues. Trimming cost V 2 bases and J 3 bases; bases outside gene matches: 5. The CDR3 spells CASSQYRTGKETQYF. The DNA of the CDR3 is TGCGCCAGCAGCCAATACAGGACAGGGAAAGAGACCCAGTACTTC.